This T cell receptor (beta chain) was found in a study of T cell clonality in common variable immunodeficiency. Method: immunoSEQ multiplex PCR; TCRdb's copy keeps in-frame clones and lacks some. Recorded here are approximately 51,000 clones, none singletons. Each donor provided roughly 4.5 to 8.5 ml of heparinized whole blood. Broader study findings: What drives increased CVID clonality needs T cell subpopulation sequencing. Fewer deletions and N-nucleotide insertions were reportedly seen in common variable immunodeficiency TCR beta sequences.

This clone was observed at least ten times. Its target is unknown. The read halts 3 residues ahead of the CDR3 end, with the missing end drawn from the germline J gene. CDR3 length equals 15 residues. Trimming at V came to 3 bases and at J to 4 bases, leaving 3 bases not matched to a gene. CDR1 and CDR2 (germline): SEHNR, FQNEAQ (reference sequence). The sequence derives from a person aged 18-70 years in good health. V and J are TRBV7-9 and TRBJ2-2; 9 bases are a match to TRBD1. The sequenced sample consisted of peripheral blood mononuclear cells. CDR3 sequence reads: CASSLGQGATGELFF. The CDR3 DNA, read in part, is TGTGCCAGCAGCTTGGGACAGGGAGCCACCGGGGAG.